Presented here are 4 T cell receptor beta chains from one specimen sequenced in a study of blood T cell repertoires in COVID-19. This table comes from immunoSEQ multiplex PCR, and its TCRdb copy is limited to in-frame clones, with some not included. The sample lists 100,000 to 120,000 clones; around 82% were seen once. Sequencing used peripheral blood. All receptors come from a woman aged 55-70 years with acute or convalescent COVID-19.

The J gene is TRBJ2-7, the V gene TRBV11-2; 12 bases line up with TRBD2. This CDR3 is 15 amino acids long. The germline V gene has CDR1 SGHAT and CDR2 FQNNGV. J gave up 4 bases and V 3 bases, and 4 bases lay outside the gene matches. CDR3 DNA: TGTGCCAGCAGCTTCGGGACTAGCGGGCCATACGAGCAGTACTTC. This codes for CASSFGTSGPYEQYF.

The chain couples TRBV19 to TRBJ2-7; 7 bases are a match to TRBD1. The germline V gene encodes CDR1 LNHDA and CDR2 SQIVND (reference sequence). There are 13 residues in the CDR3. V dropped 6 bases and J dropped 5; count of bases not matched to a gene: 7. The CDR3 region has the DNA TGTGCCAGTAGACCGGGACAGAGACACGAGCAGTACTTC. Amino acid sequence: CASRPGQRHEQYF.

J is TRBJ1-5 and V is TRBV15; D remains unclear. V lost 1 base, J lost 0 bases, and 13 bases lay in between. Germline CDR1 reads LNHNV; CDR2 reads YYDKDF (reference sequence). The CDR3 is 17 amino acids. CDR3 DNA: TGTGCCACCAGCAGAGGGGCACACGATTATAGCAATCAGCCCCAGCATTTT. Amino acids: CATSRGAHDYSNQPQHF.

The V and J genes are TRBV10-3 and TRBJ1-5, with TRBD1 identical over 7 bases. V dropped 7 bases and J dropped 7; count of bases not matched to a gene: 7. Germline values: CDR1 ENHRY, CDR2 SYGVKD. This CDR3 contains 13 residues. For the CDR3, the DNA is TGTGCCATCAATAGAGACAGGGAGCAGCCCCAGCATTTT. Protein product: CAINRDREQPQHF.